Following are 21 T cell receptor beta chains from one sample sequenced in a study of T cell repertoires in cytomegalovirus infection. For these TCRs, the target antigens are not known. MiXCR, run by TCRdb on the reads, gives a single entry per CDR3 protein. The table has roughly 920,000 distinct CDR3 sequences, roughly 30% seen once. Sequencing was performed on cultured CD8+ T cells from PBMCs, taken from culture after CMV antigen stimulation. These TCRs come from a human donor in good health (CMV status not recorded). Some clones in this sample may be carry-over from other donors' samples.

In this sample, this clonotype turned up a few times. The CDR3, as DNA: TGTGCCAGCAAACCGGGACAGCACTACAATGAGCAGTTCTTC. Protein sequence: CASKPGQHYNEQFF. The chain recombines TRBV27 with TRBJ2-1, with 7 bases matching TRBD1. This CDR3 spans 14 amino acids. Per the germline V gene, CDR1 is MNHEY and CDR2 is SMNVEV (reference sequence). Trimming at V came to 7 bases and at J to 3 bases, leaving 6 bases not matched to a gene.

Turning to this clonotype: This could be a read error, since a much larger clone is one nucleotide away. The genes are TRBV6-1 and TRBJ1-2, with D possibly being TRBD1 (6 bases). V gave up 3 bases and J gave up 6 bases, with 20 bases separating them. The CDR3 extends over 16 amino acids. Germline V gene data show CDR1 as MNHNS and CDR2 as SASEGT. CDR3 sequence (DNA): TGTGCCAGCAGTGACCGGGACACAGCTACCAACCATGGCTACACCTTC. Translation gives CASSDRDTATNHGYTF.

The chain employs TRBV6-2 or TRBV6-3 and TRBJ2-7, with a possible D match to TRBD1 (5 bases). The germline gives CDR1 MNHEY, CDR2 SVGEGT. Deletions cut 7 bases from V and 3 bases from J, with 19 bases between. The CDR3 contains 15 residues. CDR3 sequence reads: CASTQRQSDLYEQYV. In DNA form, the CDR3 reads TGTGCCAGCACCCAGAGACAGTCGGACCTCTACGAGCAGTACGTC.

This clonotype was observed a few times. This rearrangement joins TRBV5-6 to TRBJ1-2; D gene ambiguous. This CDR3 is built from 13 residues. The V and J ends lost 1 base and 6 bases respectively, with 10 bases between them. From germline, CDR1 is SGHDT and CDR2 YYEEEE. The CDR3 sequence is CASSLFREDGYTF. The DNA of the CDR3 is TGTGCCAGCAGCTTGTTCCGGGAAGATGGCTACACCTTC.

The chain carries TRBV29-1 and TRBJ1-2; perhaps TRBD1 as D (5 bases). The germline CDR1 and CDR2 sequences are SQVTM and ANQGSEA. V was pared by 1 base and J by 10 bases, with 16 bases between. CDR3 size: 13 residues. The CDR3 DNA reads as TGCAGCGTTGAAGGGCTAAAGGGACCGTACTACACCTTC. It encodes CSVEGLKGPYYTF.

This clonotype was seen a few times. This chain uses TRBV5-4 with TRBJ2-1; 8 bases map to TRBD1. The CDR3 length is 17 residues. V lost 4 bases and J lost 2; bases outside the gene matches: 11. Germline V gene data show CDR1 as SGHNT and CDR2 as YYREEE (reference sequence). The CDR3 DNA sequence: TGTGCCAGCAGCCGAATCCCCGGGACAGGCCCCTACAATGAGCAGTTCTTC. It specifies CASSRIPGTGPYNEQFF.

This clonotype was recorded many times. The rearrangement links TRBV7-2 to TRBJ2-7; D call uncertain. The V and J ends lost 1 base and 13 bases respectively, with 11 bases between them. Germline CDR1 SGHTA, CDR2 FQGNSA. The CDR3 totals 11 residues. CDR3 coding DNA: TGTGCCAGCAGCTTAGGGGCAACCGTCTACTTC. This encodes CASSLGATVYF.

Ten or more counts support this clonotype. This chain uses TRBV7-6 with TRBJ2-2; TRBD1 matches 10 bases. J gave up 3 bases and V 5 bases, and 3 bases lay outside the gene matches. This CDR3 region has 15 residues. Germline CDR1 reads SGHVS; CDR2 reads FNYEAQ. In DNA, the CDR3 is TGTGCCAGCAGCCTTGGACAGGGGGACACCGGGGAGCTGTTTTTT. The encoded protein is CASSLGQGDTGELFF.

This rearrangement joins TRBV6-5 to TRBJ1-6; possibly TRBD1 for D (6 bases). The CDR3 length is 16 residues. V lost 2 bases and J lost 2, with 10 bases in between. The germline V gene has CDR1 MNHEY and CDR2 SVGAGI. The CDR3 reads CASSYQGIPYNSPLHF. For the CDR3, the DNA is TGTGCCAGCAGTTACCAGGGGATCCCCTATAATTCACCCCTCCACTTT.

This clonotype was seen ten or more times. The chain couples TRBV7-8 to TRBJ1-4; possible D gene TRBD1, 5 bases. Germline V lookup: CDR1 SGHVS, CDR2 FQNEAQ. The CDR3 covers 15 residues. The V and J ends lost 2 bases and 8 bases respectively, with 15 bases between them. The CDR3 sequence is CASSLRLQGNEKLFF. The CDR3 nucleotides read TGTGCCAGCAGCTTACGACTGCAGGGAAACGAAAAACTGTTTTTT.

This clonotype has only a few counts. The genes are TRBV14 and TRBJ2-7; TRBD2 matches at 7 bases. CDR1 and CDR2 (germline): SGHDN, FVKESK. V lost 0 bases to trimming and J lost 7 bases; unmatched junction nucleotides: 9. The CDR3 runs to 15 residues. In DNA, the CDR3 is TGTGCCAGCAGCCAAGATGTCGGGGCAGCGGGAGAGCAGTACTTC. Translating gives CASSQDVGAAGEQYF.

The chain is built from TRBV15 and TRBJ2-5; D gene uncertain. The CDR3 loop spans 13 amino acids. CDR1 is LNHNV, CDR2 YYDKDF, per germline (reference sequence). Trimming cost V 2 bases and J 0 bases, with 4 bases left between them. The CDR3 here is CATSRPYQETQYF. Here the CDR3 DNA reads TGTGCCACCAGCAGACCCTACCAAGAGACCCAGTACTTC.

There are many counts of this clonotype. V and J are TRBV7-3 and TRBJ2-6, with 10 positions matching TRBD1. With V trimmed by 5 bases and J by 5 bases, 12 bases remained unmatched. Germline values: CDR1 SGHTA, CDR2 FQGTGA. The CDR3 has 18 amino acids. CDR3 sequence (DNA): TGTGCCAGCAGCCCGCTCGGGGACAGGGGACTCTGGGCCAACGTCCTGACTTTC. The encoded protein is CASSPLGDRGLWANVLTF.

This clonotype was counted once. One end of the junction fails to match germline, which may point to a read error. The chain uses TRBV18 and TRBJ2-3; D is uncertain. From germline, CDR1 is KGHSH and CDR2 LQKENI. The CDR3 contains 12 residues. The CDR3 DNA is TGTGCCAGCTTACCACCCACAGATACGCAGTATTTT. This sequence encodes CASLPPTDTQYF.

There are a few counts of this clonotype. J is TRBJ1-1 and V is TRBV2, with TRBD1 as a possible D gene (5 bases). The ends were cut back, 0 bases at V and 7 bases at J, with 15 bases in the middle. The length of the CDR3 is 15 residues. The V gene's germline CDR1 is SNHLY and CDR2 FYNNEI. The CDR3 reads CASSEAPQGTDEAFF. In DNA, the CDR3 is TGTGCCAGCAGTGAAGCTCCCCAGGGAACCGATGAAGCTTTCTTT. Combining the CDR3 with reference TRBV2 and TRBJ1-1 gives the whole variable domain EPEVTQTPSHQVTQMGQEVILRCVPISNHLYFYWYRQILGQKVEFLVSFYNNEISEKSEIFDDQFSVERPDGSNFTLKIRSTKLEDSAMYFCASSEAPQGTDEAFFGQGTRLTVV.

This clonotype was counted a single time. The rearrangement links TRBV29-1 to TRBJ2-1; 8 nucleotides align to TRBD2. Trimming at V came to 7 bases and at J to 1 base, leaving 6 bases not matched to a gene. Germline V lookup: CDR1 SQVTM, CDR2 ANQGSEA. This CDR3 contains 14 residues. For the CDR3, the DNA is TGCAGCGATGGGGAGCGGGGGTCCTACAATGAGCAGTTCTTC. This sequence encodes CSDGERGSYNEQFF.

This sequence joins TRBV6-1 and TRBJ1-6, with 7 positions matching TRBD1. The length of the CDR3 is 14 residues. Germline CDR1 is MNHNS and CDR2 is SASEGT. V was pared by 2 bases and J by 13 bases, with 8 bases of the junction left unmatched. The CDR3 sequence: CASSEPDRTLPLHF. CDR3 coding DNA: TGTGCCAGCAGTGAACCGGACAGGACCTTGCCCCTCCACTTT.

This clonotype occurred a few times. The V gene is TRBV14, the J gene TRBJ2-1; either TRBD1 or TRBD2 may supply D (5 bases each). Trimming removed 0 bases from V and 4 bases from J, with 16 bases in between. The CDR3 has 17 residues. CDR1 and CDR2 (germline): SGHDN, FVKESK. The CDR3 DNA sequence: TGTGCCAGCAGCCAAGATACCGGGACGGACCCTTACAATGAGCAGTTCTTC. Amino acid sequence: CASSQDTGTDPYNEQFF.

The chain links TRBV9 to TRBJ1-1; 7 nucleotides agree with TRBD1. CDR3 size: 14 residues. CDR1 and CDR2 from the germline V gene are SGDLS and YYNGEE. V lost 3 bases to trimming and J lost 4 bases; unmatched junction nucleotides: 6. The CDR3 coding sequence is TGTGCCAGCAGCGAGGGACAGCGGGGCACTGAAGCTTTCTTT. It specifies CASSEGQRGTEAFF. The variable domain in full, completed from reference TRBV9 and TRBJ1-1, reads DSGVTQTPKHLITATGQRVTLRCSPRSGDLSVYWYQQSLDQGLQFLIQYYNGEERAKGNILERFSAQQFPDLHSELNLSSLELGDSALYFCASSEGQRGTEAFFGQGTRLTVV.

The V gene is TRBV7-3, the J gene TRBJ2-6, with 10 nucleotides matching TRBD1. V was clipped by 4 bases and J by 2 bases; unmatched bases: 8. Germline lookup yields CDR1 SGHTA and CDR2 FQGTGA. The CDR3 runs 18 residues. DNA for the CDR3: TGTGCCAGCAGCTCACCGGGACAGGGGATGCCTGGGGCCAACGTCCTGACTTTC. This translates into CASSSPGQGMPGANVLTF.

This clonotype was counted only a few times. This chain joins TRBV6-2 or TRBV6-3 and TRBJ2-7; perhaps TRBD1 as D (5 bases). V was pared by 2 bases and J by 5 bases, with 13 bases between. CDR3 size: 14 residues. Germline assignment: CDR1 MNHEY and CDR2 SVGEGT. The CDR3, as DNA: TGTGCCAGCAGTTACGGTCAGGGTTTCAACGAGCAGTACGTC. It is translated as CASSYGQGFNEQYV.